This T cell receptor (beta chain) was recorded in a study of PD-1 blockade in mismatch repair-deficient tumors. Generated by immunoSEQ multiplex PCR, the TCRdb table keeps only in-frame clones and is missing some. The sample consists of roughly 130,000 clones, about 88% of them appearing once. Every patient had mismatch repair deficiency by PCR or immunohistochemistry. A few pembrolizumab responders had their TCRs sequenced. The table lists this clone with a few counts. What it binds is not known. General study points: Tumor-resident clones, often absent from pretreatment blood, expanded after pembrolizumab and then contracted.

The sample in question was peripheral blood, obtained approximately 73 weeks after starting pembrolizumab. This receptor was taken from an adult with mismatch repair-deficient cancer.

The CDR3 protein is CASSLRLAVATDTQYF. CDR3 in DNA: TGTGCCAGCAGTTTAAGACTAGCGGTGGCCACAGATACGCAGTATTTT. The chain carries TRBV27 and TRBJ2-3; 9 nucleotides align to TRBD2. The ends lost 2 bases at V and 2 bases at J; junction bases unmatched: 5. The CDR3 length is 16 residues. The V gene's germline CDR1 is MNHEY and CDR2 SMNVEV (reference sequence).